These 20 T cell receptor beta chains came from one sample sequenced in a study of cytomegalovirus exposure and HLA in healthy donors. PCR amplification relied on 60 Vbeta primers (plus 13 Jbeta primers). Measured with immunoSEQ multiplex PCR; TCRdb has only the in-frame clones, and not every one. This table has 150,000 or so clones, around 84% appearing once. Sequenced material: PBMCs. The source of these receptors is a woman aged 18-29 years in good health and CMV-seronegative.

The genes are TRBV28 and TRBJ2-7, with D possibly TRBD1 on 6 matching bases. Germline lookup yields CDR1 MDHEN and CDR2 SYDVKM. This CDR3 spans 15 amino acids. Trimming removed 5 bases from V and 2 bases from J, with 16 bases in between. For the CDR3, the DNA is TGTGCCAGCAGTCCGTCCGGGACATTGACCTACGAGCAGTACTTC. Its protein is CASSPSGTLTYEQYF.

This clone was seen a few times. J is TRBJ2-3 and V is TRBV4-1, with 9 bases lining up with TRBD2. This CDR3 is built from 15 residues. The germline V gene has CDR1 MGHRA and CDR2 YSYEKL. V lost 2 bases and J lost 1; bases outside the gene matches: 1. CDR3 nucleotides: TGCGCCAGCAGCCAACGACTAGCGGGCACAGATACGCAGTATTTT. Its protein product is CASSQRLAGTDTQYF.

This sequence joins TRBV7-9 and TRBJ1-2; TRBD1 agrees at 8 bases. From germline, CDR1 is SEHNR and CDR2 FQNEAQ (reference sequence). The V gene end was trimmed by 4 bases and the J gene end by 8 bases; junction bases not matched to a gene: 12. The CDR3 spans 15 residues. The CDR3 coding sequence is TGTGCCAGCAGCTGGTTCCGGACAGGGCAACGAGGCTACACCTTC. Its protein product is CASSWFRTGQRGYTF.

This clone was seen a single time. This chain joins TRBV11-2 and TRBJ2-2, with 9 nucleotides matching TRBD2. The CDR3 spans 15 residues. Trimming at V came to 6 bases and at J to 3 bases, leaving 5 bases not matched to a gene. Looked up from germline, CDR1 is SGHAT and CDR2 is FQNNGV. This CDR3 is CASRIAGADTGELFF. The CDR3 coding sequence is TGTGCCAGCAGGATAGCGGGAGCGGACACCGGGGAGCTGTTTTTT.

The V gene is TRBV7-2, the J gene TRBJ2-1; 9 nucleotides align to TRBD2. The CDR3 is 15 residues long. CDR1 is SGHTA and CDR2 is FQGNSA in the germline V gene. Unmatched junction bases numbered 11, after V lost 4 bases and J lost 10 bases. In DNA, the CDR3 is TGTGCCAGCAGCTCCAAGGGCGGGGGGGTCCGGGAGCAGTTCTTC. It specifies CASSSKGGGVREQFF.

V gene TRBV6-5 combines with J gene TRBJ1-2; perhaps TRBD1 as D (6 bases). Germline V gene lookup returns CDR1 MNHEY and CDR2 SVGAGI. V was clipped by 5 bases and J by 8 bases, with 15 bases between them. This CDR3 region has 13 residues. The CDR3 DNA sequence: TGTGCCAGCAGTAGTCGGACAGACCGGGGCTACACCTTC. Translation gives CASSSRTDRGYTF.

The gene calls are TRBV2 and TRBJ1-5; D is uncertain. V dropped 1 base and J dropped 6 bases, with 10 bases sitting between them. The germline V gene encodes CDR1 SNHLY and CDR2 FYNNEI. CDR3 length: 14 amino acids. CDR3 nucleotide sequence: TGTGCCAGCAGTGAAGGTCGGAGCGGTCAGCCCCAGCATTTT. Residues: CASSEGRSGQPQHF.

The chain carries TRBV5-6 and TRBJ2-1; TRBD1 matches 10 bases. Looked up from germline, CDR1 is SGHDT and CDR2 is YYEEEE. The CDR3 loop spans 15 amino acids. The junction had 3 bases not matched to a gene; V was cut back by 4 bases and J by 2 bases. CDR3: CASSRGQGAYNEQFF. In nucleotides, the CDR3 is TGTGCCAGCAGCCGAGGACAGGGGGCCTACAATGAGCAGTTCTTC.

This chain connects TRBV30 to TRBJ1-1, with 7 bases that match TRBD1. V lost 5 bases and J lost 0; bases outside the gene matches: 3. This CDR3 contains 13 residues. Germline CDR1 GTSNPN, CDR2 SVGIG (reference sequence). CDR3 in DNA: TGTGCCTGGGCGGGACAGATGAACACTGAAGCTTTCTTT. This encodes CAWAGQMNTEAFF.

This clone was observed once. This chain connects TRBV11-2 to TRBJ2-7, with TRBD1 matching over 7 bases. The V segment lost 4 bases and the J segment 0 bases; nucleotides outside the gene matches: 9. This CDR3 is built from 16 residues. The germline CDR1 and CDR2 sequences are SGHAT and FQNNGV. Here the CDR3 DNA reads TGTGCCAGCAGCTCATACAGGGGCCGGGGCTCCTACGAGCAGTACTTC. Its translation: CASSSYRGRGSYEQYF.

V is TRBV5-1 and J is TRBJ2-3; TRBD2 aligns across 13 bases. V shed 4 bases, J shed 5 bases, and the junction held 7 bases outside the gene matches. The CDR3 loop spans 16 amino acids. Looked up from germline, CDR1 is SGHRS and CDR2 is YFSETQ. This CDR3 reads CASSPGLAGVGDTQYF. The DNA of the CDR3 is TGCGCCAGCAGCCCCGGACTAGCGGGAGTTGGAGATACGCAGTATTTT.

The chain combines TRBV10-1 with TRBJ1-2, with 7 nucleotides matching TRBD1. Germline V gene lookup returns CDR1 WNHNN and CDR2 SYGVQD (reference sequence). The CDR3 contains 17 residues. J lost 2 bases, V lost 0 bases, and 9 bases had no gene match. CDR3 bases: TGCGCCAGCAGTGAGTCGATGGCAGGGGGGAGGAACTATGGCTACACCTTC. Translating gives CASSESMAGGRNYGYTF.

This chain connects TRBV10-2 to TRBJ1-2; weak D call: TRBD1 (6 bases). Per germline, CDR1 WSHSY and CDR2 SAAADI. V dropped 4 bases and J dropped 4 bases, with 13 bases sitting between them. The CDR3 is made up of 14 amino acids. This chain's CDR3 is CASSVGGAGYGYTF. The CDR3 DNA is TGCGCCAGCAGTGTTGGGGGCGCTGGCTATGGCTACACCTTC.

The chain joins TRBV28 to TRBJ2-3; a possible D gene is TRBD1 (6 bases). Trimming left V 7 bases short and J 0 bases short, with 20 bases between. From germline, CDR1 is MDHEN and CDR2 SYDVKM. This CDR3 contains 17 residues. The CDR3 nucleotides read TGTGCCAGCACTCTCCTGCTGAGGGGGACCAGCACAGATACGCAGTATTTT. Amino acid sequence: CASTLLLRGTSTDTQYF.

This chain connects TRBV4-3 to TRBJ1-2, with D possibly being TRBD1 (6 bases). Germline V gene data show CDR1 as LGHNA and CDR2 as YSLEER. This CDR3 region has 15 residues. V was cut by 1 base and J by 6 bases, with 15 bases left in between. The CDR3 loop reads CASSQGEGRGDGYTF. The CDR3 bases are TGCGCCAGCAGCCAAGGCGAGGGCAGGGGAGATGGCTACACCTTC.

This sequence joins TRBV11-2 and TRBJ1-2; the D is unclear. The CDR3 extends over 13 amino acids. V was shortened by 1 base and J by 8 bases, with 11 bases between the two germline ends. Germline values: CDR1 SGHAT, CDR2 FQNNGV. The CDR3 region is CASSLGQIQGYTF. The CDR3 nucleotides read TGTGCCAGCAGCTTAGGGCAGATCCAGGGCTACACCTTC. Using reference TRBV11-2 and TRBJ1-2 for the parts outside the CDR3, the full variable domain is EAGVAQSPRYKIIEKRQSVAFWCNPISGHATLYWYQQILGQGPKLLIQFQNNGVVDDSQLPKDRFSAERLKGVDSTLKIQPAKLEDSAVYLCASSLGQIQGYTFGSGTRLTVV.

The CDR3 DNA reads as TGTGCCAGCGACAGGGGCTCTGGGGCCAACGTCCTGACTTTC. It translates to CASDRGSGANVLTF. The genes are TRBV28 and TRBJ2-6, with 8 bases aligning to TRBD1. Germline assignment: CDR1 MDHEN and CDR2 SYDVKM. This CDR3 has 14 amino acids. J gave up 0 bases and V 8 bases, and 0 bases lay outside the gene matches.

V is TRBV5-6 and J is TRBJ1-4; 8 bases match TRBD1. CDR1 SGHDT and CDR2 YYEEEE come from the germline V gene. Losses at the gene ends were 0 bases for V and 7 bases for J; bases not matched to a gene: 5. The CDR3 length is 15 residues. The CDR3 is CASSLGTGRREKLFF. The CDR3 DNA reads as TGTGCCAGCAGCTTGGGGACAGGGAGGCGTGAAAAACTGTTTTTT.

CDR3 in amino acids: CASSRDRDRETQYF. As DNA, the CDR3 is TGTGCCAGTAGTAGGGACAGGGATAGAGAGACCCAGTACTTC. The rearrangement links TRBV19 to TRBJ2-5, with 9 bases aligning to TRBD1. J was trimmed by 4 bases and V by 4 bases; bases with no gene match: 4. CDR1 LNHDA and CDR2 SQIVND come from the germline V gene (reference sequence). The length of the CDR3 is 14 residues.

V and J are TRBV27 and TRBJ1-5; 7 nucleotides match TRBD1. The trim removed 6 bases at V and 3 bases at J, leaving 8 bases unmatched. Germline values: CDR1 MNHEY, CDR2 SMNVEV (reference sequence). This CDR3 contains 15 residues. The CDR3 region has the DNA TGTGCCAGCAGGTCCAGACAGGGCATCAATCAGCCCCAGCATTTT. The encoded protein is CASRSRQGINQPQHF.